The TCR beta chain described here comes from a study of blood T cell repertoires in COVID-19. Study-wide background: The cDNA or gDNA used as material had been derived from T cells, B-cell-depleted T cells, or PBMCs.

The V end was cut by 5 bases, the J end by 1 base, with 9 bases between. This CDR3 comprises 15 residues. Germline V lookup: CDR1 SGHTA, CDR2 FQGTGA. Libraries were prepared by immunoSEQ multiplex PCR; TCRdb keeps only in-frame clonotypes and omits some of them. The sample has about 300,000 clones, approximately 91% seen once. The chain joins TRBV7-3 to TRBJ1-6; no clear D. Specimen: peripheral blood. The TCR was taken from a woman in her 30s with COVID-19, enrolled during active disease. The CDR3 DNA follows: TGTGCCAGCAGCCCGACGGGATCCTATAATTCACCCCTCCACTTT. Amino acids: CASSPTGSYNSPLHF.